This T cell receptor (beta chain) is drawn from a study of cytomegalovirus exposure and HLA in healthy donors. Study outcomes and limitations: According to the study, roughly 160 TCR beta chains were cytomegalovirus-associated.

This CDR3 contains 15 residues. Trimming removed 3 bases from V and 0 bases from J, with 9 bases in between. Germline values: CDR1 SGDLS, CDR2 YYNGEE. Primers: 60 Vbeta forward and 13 Jbeta reverse. Sequenced by immunoSEQ multiplex PCR; TCRdb stores in-frame clones only, minus some. The profile covers 150,000 to 200,000 clones, with approximately 70% appearing a single time and 1.5% to 2% taken by the ten largest. This clone has just a few counts. The antigen is undetermined. The sample contains more than one DNA sequence encoding this CDR3. Sample: PBMCs. The gene calls are TRBV9 and TRBJ2-2; D possibly corresponds to TRBD1 (6 bases). This receptor was identified in a woman under 40 in good health and CMV-seronegative. CDR3 sequence (DNA): TGTGCCAGCAGCGCGAGGACAGCGAACACCGGGGAGCTGTTTTTT. This gives the protein CASSARTANTGELFF.